Each of the 3 T cell receptor beta chains below was sequenced from the same sample in a study of cytomegalovirus exposure and HLA in healthy donors. Primers included in the PCR were 60 Vbeta and 13 Jbeta primers. Some clones are missing from TCRdb's copy, which holds only in-frame ones; the method was immunoSEQ multiplex PCR. The sample has 150,000 to 200,000 clones, about 73% seen once. Sequences were obtained from PBMCs. All receptors derive from a woman aged 40 to 50 in good health and CMV-seronegative.

The rearrangement links TRBV5-1 to TRBJ2-7; 10 bases fit TRBD2. With 4 bases clipped from V and 6 bases from J, the junction kept 10 bases outside the gene matches. Germline V CDR1 and CDR2: SGHRS, YFSETQ. The CDR3 length is 15 residues. CDR3 sequence (DNA): TGCGCCAGCAGCGTAGGACTAGCGGAGTTCTTCGAGCAGTACTTC. Protein sequence: CASSVGLAEFFEQYF.

This clone was seen just once. The chain combines TRBV12-5 with TRBJ2-1; 9 nucleotides match TRBD2. This CDR3 spans 13 amino acids. The trim removed 4 bases at V and 6 bases at J, leaving 1 base unmatched. CDR1 LGHNT and CDR2 FRNRAP come from the germline V gene. Here the CDR3 DNA reads TGTGCTAGTGGTTCTAGCGGGGTCAATGAGCAGTTCTTC. It translates to CASGSSGVNEQFF.

This clone was found a few times. CDR3 DNA: TGCGCCAGCACCGCAACAGGGTTGCCTGAAGCTTTCTTT. Protein product: CASTATGLPEAFF. The V call is TRBV5-1, the J call TRBJ1-1; D is possibly TRBD1 (6 bases). Germline-derived CDR1 and CDR2 are SGHRS and YFSETQ. V lost 6 bases, J lost 6 bases, and 15 bases lay in between. CDR3 size: 13 residues.